These T cell receptor beta chains were read from a single sample in a study of identical twins. TCRdb reanalysed the 5' RACE reads using MiXCR and keeps one entry per CDR3 protein. This sample has approximately 1.8 million distinct CDR3 sequences, with about 32% found just once. The sample consisted of cord blood. These receptors originate from a newborn girl in good health. Each CDR3 is given with its conserved first and last residue. A D gene is named only where the DNA matches it firmly. Clone size is not always given. Where it is, it says once, few, many or a class for expanded clones.

j_call v_call d_call cdr3_length clone_size cdr3_nt cdr3_aa
TRBJ2-4 TRBV5-1 TRBD1 15 NA TGCGCCAGCAGCCACCTCGGGACAGGGGGGGTCATTCAGTACTTC CASSHLGTGGVIQYF
TRBJ2-5 TRBV5-1 TRBD1 14 NA TGCGCCAGCAGCTTCAGGGGGCCCCAAGAGACCCAGTACTTC CASSFRGPQETQYF
TRBJ2-7 TRBV29-1 TRBD2 17 NA TGCAGCGTTGAAACTTACGGTACAGCGGGGCGGGCCAATGAGCAGTACTTC CSVETYGTAGRANEQYF
TRBJ1-5 TRBV6-2/TRBV6-3 NA 14 few TGTGCCAGCAGTTACGAGGCCGATCTGAGGCCCCAGCATTTT CASSYEADLRPQHF
TRBJ2-7 TRBV20-1 TRBD1 14 NA TGCAGTGCGAAGGACAGGGCCTCCACCTACGAGCAGTACTTC CSAKDRASTYEQYF
TRBJ2-2 TRBV3-1 NA 16 NA TGTGCCAGCAGCCTAGCAAGAGGGACGAACACCGGGGAGCTGTTTTTT CASSLARGTNTGELFF
TRBJ1-5 TRBV20-1 NA 13 NA TGCAGTGCTGGGACACAGGGTTATCAGCCCCAGCATTTT CSAGTQGYQPQHF
TRBJ1-2 TRBV12-3/TRBV12-4 NA 16 NA TGTGCCAGCAGCCCCCTATTAGCTTCCTTAGGCGATGGCTACACCTTC CASSPLLASLGDGYTF
TRBJ2-3 TRBV5-6 NA 15 NA TGTGCCAGCAGCCTTAGCGGACGACCCGCAGATACGCAGTATTTT CASSLSGRPADTQYF
TRBJ2-7 TRBV28 NA 12 many TGTGCCAGCAGCTTGCCCAAATACGAGCAGTACTTC CASSLPKYEQYF
TRBJ2-1 TRBV28 NA 16 few TGTGCCAGCACTCTTGGAATCTCCGGGAGCTACAATGAGCAGTTCTTC CASTLGISGSYNEQFF
TRBJ2-3 TRBV10-3 NA 12 few TGTGCCATCAGTGAGTGCTTAGATACGCAGTATTTT CAISECLDTQYF
TRBJ2-3 TRBV27 NA 13 NA TGTGCCAGCAGTTTTTCAGCGACAGATACGCAGTATTTT CASSFSATDTQYF
TRBJ2-4 TRBV28 NA 15 NA TGTGCCAGCAGTTTATTTCGGGAGCCCAAAAACATTCAGTACTTC CASSLFREPKNIQYF
TRBJ2-1 TRBV10-1 TRBD2 15 NA TGCGCCAGCAGTGTAGCGGGGGTGAGCAACAATGAGCAGTTCTTC CASSVAGVSNNEQFF
TRBJ1-1 TRBV6-1 TRBD1 14 many TGTGCCAGCAGCGGACAGGGCGGAAACACTGAAGCTTTCTTT CASSGQGGNTEAFF
TRBJ2-3 TRBV9 NA 17 NA TGTGCCAGCAGCGCTTTACCGGGACACTACCACACAGATACGCAGTATTTT CASSALPGHYHTDTQYF
TRBJ1-2 TRBV2 NA 18 NA TGTGCCAGCAGTGAAGTAGGGGCCAAGGGCAGAACTAACTATGGCTACACCTTC CASSEVGAKGRTNYGYTF
TRBJ1-2 TRBV29-1 NA 12 NA TGCAGCGTTGATCGGGGGGCAGGGGGCTACACCTTC CSVDRGAGGYTF
TRBJ2-1 TRBV20-1 NA 14 few TGCAGTGCTAGCTGGGGCATCAGGCACAATGAGCAGTTCTTC CSASWGIRHNEQFF
TRBJ2-5 TRBV25-1 TRBD1 11 NA TGTGCCGGCATACAGGGGTTTGAGCAGTACTTC CAGIQGFEQYF
TRBJ1-1 TRBV20-1 NA 13 NA TGCAGTGCTAGATATCCTCAGGGGACTGAAGCTTTCTTT CSARYPQGTEAFF
TRBJ2-3 TRBV3-1 TRBD1 14 NA TGTGCCAGCAGCCTACAGGGGATCACAGATACGCAGTATTTT CASSLQGITDTQYF